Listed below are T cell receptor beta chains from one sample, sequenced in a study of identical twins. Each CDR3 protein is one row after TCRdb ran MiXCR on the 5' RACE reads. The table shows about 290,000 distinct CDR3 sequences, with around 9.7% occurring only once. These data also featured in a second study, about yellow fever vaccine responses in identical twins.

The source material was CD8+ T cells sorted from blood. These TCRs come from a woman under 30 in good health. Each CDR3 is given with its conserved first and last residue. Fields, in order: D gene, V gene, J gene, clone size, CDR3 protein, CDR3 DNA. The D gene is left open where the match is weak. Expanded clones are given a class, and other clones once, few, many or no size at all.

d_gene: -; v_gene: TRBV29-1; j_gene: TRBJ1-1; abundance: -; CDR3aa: CSVVGQTLNTEAFF; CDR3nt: TGCAGCGTTGTTGGCCAGACTCTGAACACTGAAGCTTTCTTT
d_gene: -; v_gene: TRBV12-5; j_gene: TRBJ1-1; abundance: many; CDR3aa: CASGLKPLLGKPLEAFF; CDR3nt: TGTGCTAGTGGTTTGAAACCCCTCCTTGGTAAACCCCTTGAAGCTTTCTTT
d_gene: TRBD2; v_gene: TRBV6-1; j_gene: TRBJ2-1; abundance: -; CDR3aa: CASRTSGSSYNEQFF; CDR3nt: TGTGCCAGCAGGACTAGCGGGAGCTCCTACAATGAGCAGTTCTTC
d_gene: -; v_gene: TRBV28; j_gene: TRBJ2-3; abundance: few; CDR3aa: CASSLKASLTDTQYF; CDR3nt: TGTGCCAGCAGCTTGAAGGCGTCTTTGACAGATACGCAGTATTTT
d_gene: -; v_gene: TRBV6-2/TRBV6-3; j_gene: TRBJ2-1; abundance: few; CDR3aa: CASSYYRVEEQFF; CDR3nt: TGTGCCAGCAGTTACTACAGGGTTGAGGAGCAGTTCTTC
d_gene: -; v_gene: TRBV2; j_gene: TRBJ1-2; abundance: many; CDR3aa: CASTAGDYGYTF; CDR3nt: TGTGCCAGCACAGCGGGCGACTATGGCTACACCTTC
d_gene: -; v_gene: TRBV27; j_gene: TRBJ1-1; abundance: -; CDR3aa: CASSLWGEGEAFF; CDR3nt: TGTGCCAGCAGTTTATGGGGGGAAGGTGAAGCTTTCTTT
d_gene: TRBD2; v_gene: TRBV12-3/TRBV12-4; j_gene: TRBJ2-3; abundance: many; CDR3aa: CASSSSLAGGQDTQYF; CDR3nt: TGTGCCAGCAGTTCCAGTCTAGCGGGGGGGCAGGATACGCAGTATTTT
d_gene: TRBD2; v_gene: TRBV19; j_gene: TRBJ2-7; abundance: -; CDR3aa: CASSLLPYGGYEQYF; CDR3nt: TGTGCCAGTAGTCTACTCCCCTACGGGGGGTACGAGCAGTACTTC
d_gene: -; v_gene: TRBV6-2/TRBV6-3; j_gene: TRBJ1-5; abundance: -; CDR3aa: CATFGGGQPQHF; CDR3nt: TGTGCCACTTTCGGAGGTGGTCAGCCCCAGCATTTT
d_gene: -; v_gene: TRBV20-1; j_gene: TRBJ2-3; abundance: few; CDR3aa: CSASDRDSTDTQYF; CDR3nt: TGCAGTGCTAGTGACAGAGATAGCACAGATACGCAGTATTTT
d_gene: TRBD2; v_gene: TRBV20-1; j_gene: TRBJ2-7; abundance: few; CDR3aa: CSARALGGGYEQYF; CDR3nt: TGCAGTGCTAGAGCCCTCGGGGGGGGATACGAGCAGTACTTC
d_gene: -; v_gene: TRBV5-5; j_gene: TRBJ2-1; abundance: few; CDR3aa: CASSLAQVVDEQFF; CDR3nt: TGTGCCAGCAGCTTGGCCCAGGTTGTTGATGAGCAGTTCTTC
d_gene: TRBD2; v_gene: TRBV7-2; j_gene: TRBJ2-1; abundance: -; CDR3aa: CASSLRASGSHEQFF; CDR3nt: TGTGCCAGCAGCTTACGGGCTAGCGGGAGTCACGAGCAGTTCTTC
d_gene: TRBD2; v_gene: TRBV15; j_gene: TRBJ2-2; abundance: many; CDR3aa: CATSLAGEYTGELFF; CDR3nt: TGTGCCACCAGTTTAGCGGGAGAGTACACCGGGGAGCTGTTTTTT
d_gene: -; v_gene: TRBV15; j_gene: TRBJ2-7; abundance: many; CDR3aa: CATSDRISYEQYF; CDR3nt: TGTGCCACCAGCGACAGGATCTCCTACGAGCAGTACTTC
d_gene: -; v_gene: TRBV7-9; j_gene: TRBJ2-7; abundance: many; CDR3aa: CASSSPAGPLTYEQYF; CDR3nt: TGTGCCAGCAGTTCCCCAGCCGGGCCCCTCACCTACGAGCAGTACTTC
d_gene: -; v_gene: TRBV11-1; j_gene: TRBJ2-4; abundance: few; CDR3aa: CASSFPPGITIAKNIQYF; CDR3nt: TGTGCCAGCAGCTTTCCTCCAGGCATCACTATAGCCAAAAACATTCAGTACTTC
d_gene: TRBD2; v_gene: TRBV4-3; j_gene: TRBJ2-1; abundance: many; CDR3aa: CASSQQLAEYNEQFF; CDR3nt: TGCGCCAGCAGCCAACAACTAGCGGAGTACAATGAGCAGTTCTTC
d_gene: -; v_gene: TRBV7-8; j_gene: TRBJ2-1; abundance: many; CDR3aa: CASSLGVGLSNEQFF; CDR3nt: TGTGCCAGCAGCTTAGGGGTCGGACTAAGCAATGAGCAGTTCTTC
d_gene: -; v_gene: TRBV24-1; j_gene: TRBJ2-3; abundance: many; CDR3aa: CATSDGGGTDTQYF; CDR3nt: TGTGCCACCAGTGATGGAGGGGGCACAGATACGCAGTATTTT
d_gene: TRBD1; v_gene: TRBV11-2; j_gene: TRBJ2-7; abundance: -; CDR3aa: CASSLGGQGSYEQYF; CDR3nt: TGTGCCAGCAGCTTAGGCGGACAGGGCTCCTACGAGCAGTACTTC
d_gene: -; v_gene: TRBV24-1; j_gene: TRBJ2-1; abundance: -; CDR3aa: CATSGQAGQLYNEQFF; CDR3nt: TGTGCCACCAGTGGACAAGCGGGACAACTATACAATGAGCAGTTCTTC
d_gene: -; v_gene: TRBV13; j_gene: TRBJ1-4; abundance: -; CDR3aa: CASSAFLEPEKLFF; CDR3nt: TGTGCCAGCAGCGCCTTTTTAGAACCTGAAAAACTGTTTTTT
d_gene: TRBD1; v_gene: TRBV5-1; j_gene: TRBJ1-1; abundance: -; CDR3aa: CASSGTGLTEAFF; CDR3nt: TGCGCCAGCAGCGGGACAGGGTTGACTGAAGCTTTCTTT
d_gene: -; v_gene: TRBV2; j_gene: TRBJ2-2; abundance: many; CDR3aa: CASRWTDRELFF; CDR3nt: TGTGCCAGCAGATGGACAGACAGGGAGCTGTTTTTT
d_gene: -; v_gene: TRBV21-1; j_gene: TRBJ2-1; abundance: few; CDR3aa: CASSKVWQFF; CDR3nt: TGTGCCAGCAGCAAAGTTTGGCAGTTCTTC
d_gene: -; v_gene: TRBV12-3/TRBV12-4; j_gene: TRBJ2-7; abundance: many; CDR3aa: CASSLSPGVTEQYF; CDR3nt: TGTGCCAGCAGTTTAAGTCCAGGGGTAACCGAGCAGTACTTC
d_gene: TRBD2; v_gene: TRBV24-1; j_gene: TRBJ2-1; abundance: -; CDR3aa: CATSKREGISEQFF; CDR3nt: TGTGCCACCAGTAAGCGGGAGGGCATTAGTGAGCAGTTCTTC
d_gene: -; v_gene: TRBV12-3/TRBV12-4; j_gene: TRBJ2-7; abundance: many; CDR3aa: CASSDSGEQYF; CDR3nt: TGTGCCAGCAGCGACTCCGGTGAGCAGTACTTC
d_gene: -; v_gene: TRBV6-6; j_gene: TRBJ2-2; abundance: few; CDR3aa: CASSTGAGELFF; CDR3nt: TGTGCCAGCAGTACCGGGGCCGGGGAGCTGTTTTTT
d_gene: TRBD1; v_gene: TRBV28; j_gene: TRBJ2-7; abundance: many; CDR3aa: CASSLSGTGTYEQYF; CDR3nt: TGTGCCAGCAGTTTATCCGGGACAGGGACCTACGAGCAGTACTTC
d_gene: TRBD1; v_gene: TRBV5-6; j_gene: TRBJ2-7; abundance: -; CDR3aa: CASSRRDSFEQYF; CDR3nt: TGTGCCAGCAGCCGCCGGGACAGCTTCGAGCAGTACTTC